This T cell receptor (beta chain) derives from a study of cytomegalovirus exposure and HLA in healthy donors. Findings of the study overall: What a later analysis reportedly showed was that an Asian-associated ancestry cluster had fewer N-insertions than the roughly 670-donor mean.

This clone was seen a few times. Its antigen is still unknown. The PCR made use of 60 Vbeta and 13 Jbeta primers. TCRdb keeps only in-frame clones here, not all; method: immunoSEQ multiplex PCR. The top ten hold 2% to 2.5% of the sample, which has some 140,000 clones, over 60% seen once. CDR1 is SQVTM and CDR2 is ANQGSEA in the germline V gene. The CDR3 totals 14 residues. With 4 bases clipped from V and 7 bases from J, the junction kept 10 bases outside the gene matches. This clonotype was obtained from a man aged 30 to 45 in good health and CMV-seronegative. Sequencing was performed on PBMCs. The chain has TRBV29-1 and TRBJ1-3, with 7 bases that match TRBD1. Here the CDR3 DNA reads TGCAGCGTTGCTACCCCCAGGGGGGAGAACACCATATATTTT. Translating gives CSVATPRGENTIYF.